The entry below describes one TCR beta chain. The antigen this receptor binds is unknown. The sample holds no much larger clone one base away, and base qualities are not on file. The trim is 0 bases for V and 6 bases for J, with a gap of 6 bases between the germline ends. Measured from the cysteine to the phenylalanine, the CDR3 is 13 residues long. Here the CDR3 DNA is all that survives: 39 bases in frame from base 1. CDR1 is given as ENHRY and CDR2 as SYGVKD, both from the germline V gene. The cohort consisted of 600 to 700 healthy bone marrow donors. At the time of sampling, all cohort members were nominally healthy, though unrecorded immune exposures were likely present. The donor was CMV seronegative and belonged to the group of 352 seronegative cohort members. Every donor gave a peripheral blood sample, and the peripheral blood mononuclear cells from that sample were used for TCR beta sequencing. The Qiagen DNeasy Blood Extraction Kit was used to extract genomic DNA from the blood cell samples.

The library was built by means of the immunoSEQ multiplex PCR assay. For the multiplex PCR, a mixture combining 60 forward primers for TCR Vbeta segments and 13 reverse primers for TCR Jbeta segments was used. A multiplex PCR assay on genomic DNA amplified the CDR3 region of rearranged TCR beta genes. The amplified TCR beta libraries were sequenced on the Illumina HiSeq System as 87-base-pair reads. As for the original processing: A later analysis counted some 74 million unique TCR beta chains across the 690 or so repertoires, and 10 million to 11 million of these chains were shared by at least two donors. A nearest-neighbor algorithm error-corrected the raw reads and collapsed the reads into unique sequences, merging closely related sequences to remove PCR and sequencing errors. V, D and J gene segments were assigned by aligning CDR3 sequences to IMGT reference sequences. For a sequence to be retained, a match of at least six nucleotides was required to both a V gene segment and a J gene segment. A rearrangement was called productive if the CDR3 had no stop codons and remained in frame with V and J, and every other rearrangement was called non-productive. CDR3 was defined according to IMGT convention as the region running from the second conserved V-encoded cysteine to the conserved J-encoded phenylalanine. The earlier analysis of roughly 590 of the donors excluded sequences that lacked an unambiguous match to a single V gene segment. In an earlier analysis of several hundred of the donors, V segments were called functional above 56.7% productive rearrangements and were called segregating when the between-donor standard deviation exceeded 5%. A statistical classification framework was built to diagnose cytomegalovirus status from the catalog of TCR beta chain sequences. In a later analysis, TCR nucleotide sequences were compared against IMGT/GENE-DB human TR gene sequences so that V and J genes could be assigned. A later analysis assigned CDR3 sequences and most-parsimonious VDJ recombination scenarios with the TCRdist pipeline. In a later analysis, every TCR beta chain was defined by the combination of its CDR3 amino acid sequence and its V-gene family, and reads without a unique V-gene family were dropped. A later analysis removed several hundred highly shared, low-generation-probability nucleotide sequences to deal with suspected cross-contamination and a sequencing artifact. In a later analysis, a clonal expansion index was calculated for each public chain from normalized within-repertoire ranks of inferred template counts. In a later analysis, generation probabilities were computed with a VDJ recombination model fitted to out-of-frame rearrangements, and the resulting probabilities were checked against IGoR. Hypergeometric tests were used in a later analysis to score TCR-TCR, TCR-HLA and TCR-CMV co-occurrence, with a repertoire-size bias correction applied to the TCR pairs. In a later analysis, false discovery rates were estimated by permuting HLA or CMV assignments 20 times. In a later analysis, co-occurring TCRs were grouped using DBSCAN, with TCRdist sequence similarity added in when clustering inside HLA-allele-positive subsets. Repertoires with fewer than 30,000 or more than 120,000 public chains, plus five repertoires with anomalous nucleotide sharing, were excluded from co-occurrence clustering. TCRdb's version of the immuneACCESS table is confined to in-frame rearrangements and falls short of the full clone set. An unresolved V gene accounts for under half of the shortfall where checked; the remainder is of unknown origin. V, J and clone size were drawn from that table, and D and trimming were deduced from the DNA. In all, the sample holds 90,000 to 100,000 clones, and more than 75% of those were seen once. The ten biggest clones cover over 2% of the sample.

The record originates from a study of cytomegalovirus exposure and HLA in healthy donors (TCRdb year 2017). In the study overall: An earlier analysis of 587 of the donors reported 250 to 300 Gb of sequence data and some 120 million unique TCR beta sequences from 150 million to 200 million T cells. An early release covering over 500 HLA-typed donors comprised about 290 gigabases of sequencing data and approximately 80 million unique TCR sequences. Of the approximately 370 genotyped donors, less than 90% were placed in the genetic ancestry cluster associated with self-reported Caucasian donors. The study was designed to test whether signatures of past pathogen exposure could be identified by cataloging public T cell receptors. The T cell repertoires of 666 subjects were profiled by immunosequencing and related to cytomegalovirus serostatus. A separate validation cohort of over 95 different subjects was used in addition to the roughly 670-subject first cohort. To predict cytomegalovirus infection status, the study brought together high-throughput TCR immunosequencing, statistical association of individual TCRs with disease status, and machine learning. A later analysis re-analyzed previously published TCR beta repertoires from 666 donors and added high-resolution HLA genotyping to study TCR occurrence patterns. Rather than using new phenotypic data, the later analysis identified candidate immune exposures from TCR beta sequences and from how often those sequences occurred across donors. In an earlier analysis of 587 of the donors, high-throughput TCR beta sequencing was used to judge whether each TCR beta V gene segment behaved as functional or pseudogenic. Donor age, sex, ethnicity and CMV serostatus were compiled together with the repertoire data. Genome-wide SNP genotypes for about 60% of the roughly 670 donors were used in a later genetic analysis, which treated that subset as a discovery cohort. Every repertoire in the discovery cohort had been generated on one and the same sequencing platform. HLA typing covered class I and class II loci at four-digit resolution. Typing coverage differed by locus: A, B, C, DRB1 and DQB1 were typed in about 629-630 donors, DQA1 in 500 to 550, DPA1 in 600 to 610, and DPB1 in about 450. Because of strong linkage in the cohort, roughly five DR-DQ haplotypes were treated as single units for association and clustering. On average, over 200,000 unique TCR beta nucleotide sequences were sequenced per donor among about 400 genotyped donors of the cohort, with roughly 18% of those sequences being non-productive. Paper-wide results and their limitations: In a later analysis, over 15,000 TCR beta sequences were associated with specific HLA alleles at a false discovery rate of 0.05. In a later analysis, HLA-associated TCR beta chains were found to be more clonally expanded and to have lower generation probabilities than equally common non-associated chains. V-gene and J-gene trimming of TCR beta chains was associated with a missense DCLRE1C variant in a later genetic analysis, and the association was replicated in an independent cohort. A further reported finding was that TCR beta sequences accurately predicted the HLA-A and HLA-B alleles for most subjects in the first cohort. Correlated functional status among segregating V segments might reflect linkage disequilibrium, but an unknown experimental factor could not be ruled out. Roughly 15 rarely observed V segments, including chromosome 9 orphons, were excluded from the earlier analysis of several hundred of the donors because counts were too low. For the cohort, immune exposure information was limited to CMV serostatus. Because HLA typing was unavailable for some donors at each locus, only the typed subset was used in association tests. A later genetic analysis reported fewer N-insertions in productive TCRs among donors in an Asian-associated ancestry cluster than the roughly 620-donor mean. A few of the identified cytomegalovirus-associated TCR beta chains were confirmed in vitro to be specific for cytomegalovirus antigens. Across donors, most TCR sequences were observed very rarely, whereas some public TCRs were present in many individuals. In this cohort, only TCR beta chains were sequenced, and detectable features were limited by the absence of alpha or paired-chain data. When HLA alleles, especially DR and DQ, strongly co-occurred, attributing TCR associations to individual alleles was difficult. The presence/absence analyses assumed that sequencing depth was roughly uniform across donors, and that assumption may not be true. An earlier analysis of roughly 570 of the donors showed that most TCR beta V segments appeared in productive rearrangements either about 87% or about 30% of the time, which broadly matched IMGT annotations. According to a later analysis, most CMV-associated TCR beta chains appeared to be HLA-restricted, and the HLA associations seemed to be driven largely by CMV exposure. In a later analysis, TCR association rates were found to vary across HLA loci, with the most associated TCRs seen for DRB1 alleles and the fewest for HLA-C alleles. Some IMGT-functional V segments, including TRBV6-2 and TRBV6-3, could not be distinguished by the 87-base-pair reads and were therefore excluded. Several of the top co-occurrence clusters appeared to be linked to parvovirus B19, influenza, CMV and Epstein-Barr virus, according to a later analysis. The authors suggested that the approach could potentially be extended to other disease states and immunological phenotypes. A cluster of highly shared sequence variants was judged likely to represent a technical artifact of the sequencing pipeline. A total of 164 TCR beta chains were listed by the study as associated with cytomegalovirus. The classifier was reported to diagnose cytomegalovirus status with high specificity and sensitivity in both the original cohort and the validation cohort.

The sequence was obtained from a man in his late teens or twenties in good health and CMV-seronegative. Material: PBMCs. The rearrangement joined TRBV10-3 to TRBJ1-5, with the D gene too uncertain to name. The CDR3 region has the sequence CAISESFIQPQHF. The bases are TGTGCCATCAGTGAGTCTTTTATTCAGCCCCAGCATTTT.